This T cell receptor beta chain was identified during a study of cytomegalovirus exposure and HLA in healthy donors. Study context: From donors who were HLA-typed, an early data release held 65 million to 85 million unique TCRs.

About this clone: Its antigen is undetermined.

Study results and caveats: A later analysis showed TCR association rates differing by HLA locus, peaking at DRB1 and lowest at HLA-C.

Amplification used 60 Vbeta primers and 13 Jbeta primers. Profiled with immunoSEQ multiplex PCR; TCRdb holds only in-frame clones, not every one. This table holds some 150,000 clones, 82% found once. This clonotype was obtained from a man in his fifties in good health and CMV-seropositive. The sample taken for sequencing was PBMCs.

DNA of the CDR3: TGTGCCAGTAGTATGGGGACAGGGGGGTTGCATGAGACCCAGTACTTC. This gives the protein CASSMGTGGLHETQYF. This sequence joins TRBV19 and TRBJ2-5; 11 bases map to TRBD1. Germline CDR1 and CDR2: LNHDA and SQIVND (reference sequence). V trimming: 3 bases; J trimming: 5 bases; junction bases outside the gene matches: 8. The CDR3 covers 16 residues.